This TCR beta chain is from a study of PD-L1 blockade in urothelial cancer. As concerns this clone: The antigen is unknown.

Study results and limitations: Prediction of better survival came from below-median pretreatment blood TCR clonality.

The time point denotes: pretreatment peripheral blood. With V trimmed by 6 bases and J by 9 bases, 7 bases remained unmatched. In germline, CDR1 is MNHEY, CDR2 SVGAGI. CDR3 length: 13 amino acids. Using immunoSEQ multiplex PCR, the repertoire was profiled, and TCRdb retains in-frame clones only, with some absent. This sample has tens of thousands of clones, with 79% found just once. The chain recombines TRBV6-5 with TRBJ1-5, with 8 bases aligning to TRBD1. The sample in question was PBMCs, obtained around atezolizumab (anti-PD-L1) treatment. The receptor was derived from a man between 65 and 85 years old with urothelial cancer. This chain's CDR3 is CASSSDRDRPQHF. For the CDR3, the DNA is TGTGCCAGCAGCTCGGACAGGGATCGGCCCCAGCATTTT.